This T cell receptor (beta chain) was captured by sequencing in a study of beta chain features in type 1 diabetes. The germline CDR1 and CDR2 sequences are MNHEY and SVGAGI. Deletions cut 5 bases from V and 2 bases from J, with 14 bases between. The CDR3 is 15 residues long. General observations from the study: Moderately but significantly shorter TCRB CDR3s were found in Type 1 diabetes patients in all four CD4+ subsets. Across patients, naive, central memory and Treg TCRB repertoires exhibited apparently greater similarity than was observed across healthy donors.

The study reverse transcribed the entire isolated RNA, so it sequenced expressed TCRB transcripts. Generated by immunoSEQ multiplex PCR, the TCRdb table keeps only in-frame clones and is missing some. The top ten hold 0.035% to 0.04% of the sample, which has 640,000 or so clones, around 15% seen once. As regards this clone: Its specificity is unknown.

It was one heparinised blood draw, averaging about 116 mL, that each donor gave. CD45RO/CCR7/CD25/CD127/CD95/CD27 separated CD4+ naive, central memory, regulatory and stem cell-like memory cells by sorting. Each of the sorted populations had a purity greater than 95%. V usage is TRBV6-5 and J usage is TRBJ2-3; a possible D gene is TRBD1 (5 bases). Sequencing was done on a sample of naive CD4+ T cells from blood. The receptor was isolated from a young man with type 1 diabetes. The CDR3 bases are TGTGCCAGCAGTGCCTGGACACCTAACACAGATACGCAGTATTTT. Translating it yields CASSAWTPNTDTQYF.